The 19 T cell receptor beta chains below come from one sample, sequenced in a study of CD8+ T cells in alopecia areata. Sequencing used cDNA as its template, made by extracting RNA and reverse transcribing it. Clones were sequenced by immunoSEQ multiplex PCR, and TCRdb holds only the in-frame ones, with some missing. This table holds 110,000 or so clones, about 60% found once. Specimen: CD4+ T cells sorted from blood. The receptors were sampled from a human donor in good health.

Concerning this clone: Other DNA sequences in the same sample also yield this CDR3. The chain uses TRBV30 and TRBJ1-2; D is unresolved. This CDR3 region has 12 residues. Germline-derived CDR1 and CDR2 are GTSNPN and SVGIG (reference sequence). The V end was cut by 0 bases, the J end by 8 bases, with 10 bases between. The CDR3 nucleotides are TGTGCCTGGAGTGTACGTGGTGGGGGCTACACCTTC. Residues: CAWSVRGGGYTF. The full variable domain, rest sourced from reference TRBV30 and TRBJ1-2, is SQTIHQWPATLVQPVGSPLSLECTVEGTSNPNLYWYRQAAGRGLQLLFYSVGIGQISSEVPQNLSASRPQDRQFILSSKKLLLSDSGFYLCAWSVRGGGYTFGSGTRLTVV.

V is TRBV5-1 and J is TRBJ1-5, with 7 bases lining up with TRBD1. There are 15 residues in the CDR3. Germline CDR1 and CDR2: SGHRS and YFSETQ. Trimming cost V 0 bases and J 5 bases; bases outside gene matches: 5. The CDR3 region has the DNA TGCGCCAGCAGCTTGGAGACAGGGCTTGATCAGCCCCAGCATTTT. Its translation is CASSLETGLDQPQHF.

The chain has TRBV19 and TRBJ2-7, with TRBD1 matching over 7 bases. This CDR3 is 14 amino acids long. Unmatched junction bases numbered 9, after V lost 5 bases and J lost 5 bases. Germline V CDR1 and CDR2: LNHDA, SQIVND (reference sequence). In DNA, the CDR3 is TGTGCCAGTAGTCTCCAGACAGGGCGCCACGAGCAGTACTTC. Translation: CASSLQTGRHEQYF.

Regarding this clone: This same CDR3 is encoded by further DNA sequences in the sample. This chain uses TRBV2 with TRBJ1-2; D ambiguous. V was clipped by 5 bases and J by 2 bases, with 3 bases between them. This CDR3 has 11 amino acids. The germline CDR1 and CDR2 sequences are SNHLY and FYNNEI. CDR3 sequence: CASSPNYGYTF. As DNA, the CDR3 is TGTGCCAGCAGTCCGAACTATGGCTACACCTTC.

The rearrangement uses TRBV5-6 and TRBJ1-2; maybe TRBD1 (5 bases). Trimming shortened V by 0 bases and J by 7 bases, and 13 bases separated the two germline ends. This CDR3 region has 14 residues. Per germline, CDR1 SGHDT and CDR2 YYEEEE. The chain's CDR3 is CASSLEAGIGGYTF. CDR3 nucleotides: TGTGCCAGCAGCTTGGAGGCAGGGATCGGTGGCTACACCTTC.

This clone was seen a few times. The chain has TRBV29-1 and TRBJ2-2; the D is unclear. Trimming stripped 4 bases from V and 3 bases from J, with 6 bases between. The CDR3 loop spans 12 amino acids. Germline V gene data show CDR1 as SQVTM and CDR2 as ANQGSEA. Written as DNA, the CDR3 is TGCAGCGTTGTGGGTGACACCGGGGAGCTGTTTTTT. It encodes CSVVGDTGELFF.

The J gene is TRBJ2-5, the V gene TRBV2; 7 bases align to TRBD2. In germline, CDR1 is SNHLY, CDR2 FYNNEI. The CDR3 covers 15 residues. The V and J ends lost 6 bases and 5 bases, in that order; junction bases with no gene match: 12. The CDR3 DNA is TGTGCCAGCAGAGCCCGCTCGGGGGGTAGGGAGACCCAGTACTTC. Amino acid sequence: CASRARSGGRETQYF.

The chain employs TRBV6-5 and TRBJ1-1; possible D gene TRBD1, 5 bases. Germline V gene lookup returns CDR1 MNHEY and CDR2 SVGAGI. Trimming took 6 bases from V and 5 from J, leaving 16 bases between them. The CDR3 is 14 amino acids. The CDR3 sequence: CASSRGRGGTEAFF. CDR3 sequence (DNA): TGTGCCAGCAGCCGGGGACGTGGGGGGACTGAAGCTTTCTTT.

CDR3: CAWSEQDPTEQYF. In DNA, the CDR3 is TGTGCCTGGAGTGAACAGGACCCCACCGAGCAGTACTTC. The V and J genes are TRBV30 and TRBJ2-7; the D gene is possibly TRBD1 (5 bases). CDR3 length: 13 residues. V lost 1 base to trimming and J lost 6 bases, with 13 bases between them. Germline assignment: CDR1 GTSNPN and CDR2 SVGIG (reference sequence).

This clone has a single count. The chain uses TRBV30 and TRBJ1-1; D gene unclear. This CDR3 has 14 amino acids. Trimming removed 4 bases at V and 0 bases at J, with 12 bases between. The germline V gene encodes CDR1 GTSNPN and CDR2 SVGIG (reference sequence). For the CDR3, the DNA is TGTGCCTGGAAACGATTAGGCCTGAACACTGAAGCTTTCTTT. Translating gives CAWKRLGLNTEAFF.

The gene calls are TRBV29-1 and TRBJ1-2; D gene unclear. The CDR3 contains 11 residues. Germline V gene lookup returns CDR1 SQVTM and CDR2 ANQGSEA. V lost 7 bases and J lost 8, with 14 bases in between. CDR3 DNA: TGCAGCGCCGAAGGTGGGGTAGGCTACACCTTC. As protein: CSAEGGVGYTF.

The rearrangement uses TRBV7-9 and TRBJ1-5; TRBD1 aligns across 7 bases. Germline V gene data show CDR1 as SEHNR and CDR2 as FQNEAQ (reference sequence). The ends lost 5 bases at V and 2 bases at J; junction bases unmatched: 6. The CDR3 consists of 15 residues. This CDR3 reads CASSRDREGNQPQHF. The CDR3 region has the DNA TGTGCCAGCAGCCGTGACAGGGAGGGCAATCAGCCCCAGCATTTT.

V usage is TRBV5-1 and J usage is TRBJ1-2; weak D call: TRBD1 (5 bases). The germline V gene encodes CDR1 SGHRS and CDR2 YFSETQ. The CDR3 has 13 amino acids. V was cut by 4 bases and J by 3 bases, with 10 bases left in between. DNA of the CDR3: TGCGCCAGCAGCAGAGAAGGGGACTATGGCTACACCTTC. Protein product: CASSREGDYGYTF.

Written as DNA, the CDR3 is TGTGCCAGCAGTTACTATCGAGGGACGTCTAACTATGGCTACACCTTC. Its translation is CASSYYRGTSNYGYTF. The chain joins TRBV6-5 to TRBJ1-2; D possibly corresponds to TRBD1 (5 bases). Trimming removed 1 base from V and 0 bases from J, with 12 bases in between. Germline values: CDR1 MNHEY, CDR2 SVGAGI. This CDR3 is built from 16 residues.

This clone was seen only a few times. CDR3 sequence: CAWRSGQPPTGNTIYF. Written as DNA, the CDR3 is TGTGCCTGGAGGTCGGGACAGCCTCCAACTGGAAACACCATATATTTT. This chain joins TRBV30 and TRBJ1-3, with TRBD1 matching over 7 bases. The CDR3 is 16 amino acids. Germline loops: CDR1 GTSNPN, CDR2 SVGIG (reference sequence). V lost 3 bases and J lost 2; bases outside the gene matches: 10.

This chain joins TRBV5-1 and TRBJ2-3; D ambiguous. CDR1 and CDR2 (germline): SGHRS, YFSETQ. Trimming took 1 base from V and 6 from J, leaving 6 bases between them. The CDR3 runs 12 residues. CDR3 coding DNA: TGCGCCAGCAGCTTGCACGAGGATACGCAGTATTTT. Translated: CASSLHEDTQYF. The variable domain in full, with the rest retrieved from reference TRBV5-1 and TRBJ2-3, is KAGVTQTPRYLIKTRGQQVTLSCSPISGHRSVSWYQQTPGQGLQFLFEYFSETQRNKGNFPGRFSGRQFSNSRSEMNVSTLELGDSALYLCASSLHEDTQYFGPGTRLTVL.

This clone was observed a few times. The chain combines TRBV29-1 with TRBJ1-4; D unclear. CDR3 size: 12 residues. With 8 bases removed from V and 3 bases from J, the gap between germline ends came to 10 bases. Germline V lookup: CDR1 SQVTM, CDR2 ANQGSEA. The CDR3 nucleotides read TGCAGCCCCCAGTGGTCTAATGAAAAACTGTTTTTT. Residues: CSPQWSNEKLFF.

The CDR3 loop is CASTHPQGGIYEQYF. The DNA for the CDR3 is TGTGCCAGCACCCACCCGCAGGGAGGGATCTACGAGCAGTACTTC. The chain uses TRBV6-6 and TRBJ2-7; 7 positions agree with TRBD2. The CDR3 extends over 15 amino acids. Losses at the gene ends were 7 bases for V and 3 bases for J; bases not matched to a gene: 12. The germline gives CDR1 MNHNY, CDR2 SVGAGI (reference sequence).

This chain links TRBV7-9 with TRBJ2-3; possibly TRBD1 for D (6 bases). V was shortened by 3 bases and J by 4 bases, with 8 bases between the two germline ends. This CDR3 has 13 residues. The V gene's germline CDR1 is SEHNR and CDR2 FQNEAQ (reference sequence). The CDR3 DNA reads TGTGCCAGCAGCTTCCCAGGGGCAGATACGCAGTATTTT. Its protein product is CASSFPGADTQYF.